One sample yielded the 21 T cell receptor beta chains listed below, sequenced in a study of blood T cell repertoires in COVID-19. Only in-frame clones appear in the TCRdb table, and some are missing; sequencing was by immunoSEQ multiplex PCR. This sample has 150,000 to 200,000 clones; 80% to 90% occur once, and the top ten carry roughly 9.8%. The sample consisted of peripheral blood. Source of these receptors: a human donor with active or convalescent COVID-19. The donor label of this sample is uncertain.

The chain's CDR3 is CATSPGGNTEAFF. CDR3 bases: TGTGCCACCAGCCCCGGGGGGAACACTGAAGCTTTCTTT. This chain joins TRBV24-1 and TRBJ1-1; a possible D gene is TRBD1 (5 bases). In germline, CDR1 is KGHDR, CDR2 SFDVKD. The CDR3 runs to 13 residues. With 7 bases removed from V and 1 base from J, the gap between germline ends came to 9 bases.

The chain couples TRBV2 to TRBJ2-7, with D tentatively TRBD1 (6 bases). With 7 bases removed from V and 1 base from J, the gap between germline ends came to 17 bases. Per the germline V gene, CDR1 is SNHLY and CDR2 is FYNNEI. The CDR3 loop spans 15 amino acids. Here the CDR3 reads CASTPSGGLSYEQYF. In DNA form, the CDR3 reads TGTGCCAGCACCCCCAGTGGGGGCTTGTCCTACGAGCAGTACTTC.

This CDR3 reads CASSLTGGHLSANTGELFF. CDR3 DNA sequence: TGTGCCAGCAGCTTAACGGGCGGACACCTTAGTGCGAACACCGGGGAGCTGTTTTTT. The V and J genes are TRBV7-3 and TRBJ2-2; D is perhaps TRBD1 (5 bases). Germline V gene data show CDR1 as SGHTA and CDR2 as FQGTGA. V gave up 0 bases and J gave up 0 bases, with 17 bases separating them. The CDR3 sequence is 19 residues long.

This chain connects TRBV3-1 (or the pseudogene TRBV3-2) to TRBJ2-7; D remains unclear. V shed 4 bases and J shed 4 bases, with 11 bases lying between them. Germline CDR1 and CDR2: LGHDT and YNNKEL (reference sequence). The CDR3 contains 13 residues. The CDR3 DNA is TGTGCCAGCAGCCTAAACTCAGGTTACGAGCAGTACTTC. Its protein is CASSLNSGYEQYF.

The chain uses TRBV9 and TRBJ2-3; 11 nucleotides align to TRBD2. The CDR3 is 15 residues long. The trim removed 3 bases at V and 2 bases at J, leaving 2 bases unmatched. Germline CDR1 SGDLS, CDR2 YYNGEE. The DNA of the CDR3 is TGTGCCAGCAGCGAGGGACTAGCGGTCACAGATACGCAGTATTTT. Encoded protein: CASSEGLAVTDTQYF.

This clone was detected only a few times. The chain joins TRBV28 to TRBJ2-7; no reliable D call. Germline V gene sequence: CDR1 MDHEN, CDR2 SYDVKM. The V and J ends lost 6 bases and 1 base respectively, with 16 bases between them. This CDR3 region has 15 residues. The CDR3 spells CASSPRLSVSYEQYF. As DNA, the CDR3 is TGTGCCAGCAGCCCGCGTTTGTCGGTTTCCTACGAGCAGTACTTC.

This chain uses TRBV10-3 with TRBJ2-7; TRBD1 matches 8 bases. The CDR3 has 13 residues. Germline V gene sequence: CDR1 ENHRY, CDR2 SYGVKD. V shed 7 bases and J 2 bases; nucleotides not matched to a gene: 4. CDR3 nucleotides: TGTGCCATCAAAGGACAGGGAACCTACGAGCAGTACTTC. Translation: CAIKGQGTYEQYF.

The chain recombines TRBV5-1 with TRBJ1-1, with 8 bases aligning to TRBD1. The length of the CDR3 is 15 residues. The trim removed 7 bases at V and 1 base at J, leaving 9 bases unmatched. The germline gives CDR1 SGHRS, CDR2 YFSETQ. The CDR3, as DNA: TGCGCCAGCGCCTTAGGACAGGGAACGAACACTGAAGCTTTCTTT. It specifies CASALGQGTNTEAFF.

V usage is TRBV25-1 and J usage is TRBJ1-1, with 9 bases lining up with TRBD1. The CDR3 totals 15 residues. V trimming: 4 bases; J trimming: 9 bases; junction bases outside the gene matches: 12. Germline values: CDR1 MGHDK, CDR2 SYGVNS. The chain's CDR3 is CASSAIDHRGRKAFF. CDR3 DNA sequence: TGTGCCAGCAGTGCAATAGATCACAGGGGGCGGAAAGCTTTCTTT.

The J gene is TRBJ2-5, the V gene TRBV6-5; TRBD1 aligns across 8 bases. Trimming cost V 10 bases and J 4 bases; bases outside gene matches: 14. Germline loops: CDR1 MNHEY, CDR2 SVGAGI. The CDR3 runs to 15 residues. The CDR3 DNA sequence: TGTGCCACCATGAGACAGGGGTGGGGAGGAGAGACCCAGTACTTC. This gives the protein CATMRQGWGGETQYF.

V gene TRBV11-2 combines with J gene TRBJ1-5; 7 bases line up with TRBD1. This CDR3 region has 15 residues. V dropped 5 bases and J dropped 6; count of bases not matched to a gene: 10. Per germline, CDR1 SGHAT and CDR2 FQNNGV. CDR3: CASSVRTGGRQPQHF. Written as DNA, the CDR3 is TGTGCCAGCAGCGTAAGGACAGGCGGACGTCAGCCCCAGCATTTT.

This sequence joins TRBV19 and TRBJ2-2; 13 positions agree with TRBD2. CDR3 length: 17 amino acids. Germline assignment: CDR1 LNHDA and CDR2 SQIVND (reference sequence). V dropped 6 bases and J dropped 8; count of bases not matched to a gene: 12. CDR3 amino acids: CASRRPGLAGTPGELFF. DNA of the CDR3: TGTGCCAGTAGAAGACCGGGACTAGCGGGGACACCGGGGGAGCTGTTTTTT.

The J gene is TRBJ1-5, the V gene TRBV18; 7 bases are a match to TRBD1. With V trimmed by 2 bases and J by 4 bases, 8 bases remained unmatched. CDR3 length equals 16 residues. Per germline, CDR1 KGHSH and CDR2 LQKENI. CDR3 DNA sequence: TGTGCCAGCTCACCAGACGAGACAGGGATGAATCAGCCCCAGCATTTT. Protein: CASSPDETGMNQPQHF.

The V gene is TRBV7-8, the J gene TRBJ2-3, with TRBD1 matching over 11 bases. This CDR3 comprises 17 residues. The V gene's germline CDR1 is SGHVS and CDR2 FQNEAQ. V dropped 2 bases and J dropped 5; count of bases not matched to a gene: 9. The CDR3, as DNA: TGTGCCAGCAGCTTACTGGTAGGCGGGACAGGGGGAGATACGCAGTATTTT. It is translated as CASSLLVGGTGGDTQYF.

This clone was recorded once. The rearrangement joins TRBV5-4 to TRBJ2-7, with a possible D match to TRBD2 (5 bases). In germline, CDR1 is SGHNT, CDR2 YYREEE (reference sequence). Trimming removed 0 bases at V and 7 bases at J, with 20 bases between. This CDR3 region has 16 residues. The CDR3 DNA reads as TGTGCCAGCAGCTTGGGGTTGGGGAGTAGGTTCTGGGAGCAGTACTTC. Translated: CASSLGLGSRFWEQYF.

The J gene is TRBJ2-2, the V gene TRBV4-1, with 11 bases matching TRBD2. The CDR3 extends over 17 amino acids. With V trimmed by 0 bases and J by 0 bases, 0 bases remained unmatched. The germline CDR1 and CDR2 sequences are MGHRA and YSYEKL. CDR3 nucleotide sequence: TGCGCCAGCAGCCAAGAGGGACTAGCGGCGAACACCGGGGAGCTGTTTTTT. Translated: CASSQEGLAANTGELFF.

The chain uses TRBV14 and TRBJ2-3; D gene uncertain. The CDR3 contains 12 residues. In germline, CDR1 is SGHDN, CDR2 FVKESK. Trimming stripped 2 bases from V and 4 bases from J, with 4 bases between. The chain's CDR3 is CASSQISDTQYF. CDR3 nucleotides: TGTGCCAGCAGCCAAATCTCAGATACGCAGTATTTT. Based on the CDR3 plus reference TRBV14 and TRBJ2-3, the full variable domain is EAGVTQFPSHSVIEKGQTVTLRCDPISGHDNLYWYRRVMGKEIKFLLHFVKESKQDESGMPNNRFLAERTGGTYSTLKVQPAELEDSGVYFCASSQISDTQYFGPGTRLTVL.

Ten or more counts support this clone. This rearrangement joins TRBV30 to TRBJ1-5, with D tentatively TRBD1 (5 bases). V lost 5 bases to trimming and J lost 4 bases, with 12 bases between them. CDR3 length: 13 residues. Germline loops: CDR1 GTSNPN, CDR2 SVGIG (reference sequence). The DNA of the CDR3 is TGTGCCTGGGCCTTTAGGGGTAATCAGCCCCAGCATTTT. Translation: CAWAFRGNQPQHF. Using reference TRBV30 and TRBJ1-5 for the parts outside the CDR3, the full variable domain is SQTIHQWPATLVQPVGSPLSLECTVEGTSNPNLYWYRQAAGRGLQLLFYSVGIGQISSEVPQNLSASRPQDRQFILSSKKLLLSDSGFYLCAWAFRGNQPQHFGDGTRLSIL.

The J gene is TRBJ1-1, the V gene TRBV9; a possible D gene is TRBD1 (5 bases). The CDR3 has 13 amino acids. Trimming took off 3 bases at V and 3 bases at J, with 9 bases between the two ends. Germline V CDR1 and CDR2: SGDLS, YYNGEE. The CDR3 loop reads CASSARGDTEAFF. For the CDR3, the DNA is TGTGCCAGCAGCGCCCGGGGGGACACTGAAGCTTTCTTT. Combining the CDR3 with reference TRBV9 and TRBJ1-1 gives the whole variable domain DSGVTQTPKHLITATGQRVTLRCSPRSGDLSVYWYQQSLDQGLQFLIQYYNGEERAKGNILERFSAQQFPDLHSELNLSSLELGDSALYFCASSARGDTEAFFGQGTRLTVV.

The chain joins TRBV7-8 to TRBJ2-7; 7 nucleotides match TRBD1. Germline CDR1 and CDR2: SGHVS and FQNEAQ. V trimming: 5 bases; J trimming: 3 bases; junction bases outside the gene matches: 10. The CDR3 loop spans 15 amino acids. This CDR3 reads CASSLGQMIFYEQYF. As DNA, the CDR3 is TGTGCCAGCAGCCTGGGACAGATGATCTTCTACGAGCAGTACTTC.

A few counts support this clone. V usage is TRBV30 and J usage is TRBJ1-2, with a tentative D call TRBD1 (5 bases). There are 12 residues in the CDR3. V lost 3 bases and J lost 0, with 5 bases in between. The germline V gene encodes CDR1 GTSNPN and CDR2 SVGIG (reference sequence). The CDR3 sequence: CAWRDTNYGYTF. In DNA, the CDR3 is TGTGCCTGGAGGGACACTAACTATGGCTACACCTTC.